One sample yielded the 20 T cell receptor beta chains listed below, sequenced in a study of shared clonotypes between healthy human individuals. Measured with immunoSEQ multiplex PCR; TCRdb has only the in-frame clones, and not every one. The profile shows about 1.5 million clones, roughly 98% of them singletons. Sequencing input: naive CD4+ T cells sorted from blood. Sample subset: CD45RA+ positively selected. Every receptor here comes from a man aged 30 to 45 in good health.

The V gene is TRBV6-1, the J gene TRBJ2-1, with TRBD2 matching 8 bases. Germline-derived CDR1 and CDR2 are MNHNS and SASEGT. The CDR3 is 15 residues long. The ends lost 2 bases at V and 0 bases at J; junction bases unmatched: 0. CDR3 sequence: CASSELAGSYNEQFF. The CDR3 DNA is TGTGCCAGCAGTGAACTAGCGGGCTCCTACAATGAGCAGTTCTTC.

The V gene is TRBV7-3, the J gene TRBJ2-5; 7 nucleotides match TRBD2. The germline V gene has CDR1 SGHTA and CDR2 FQGTGA. The CDR3 runs to 15 residues. Losses at the gene ends were 3 bases for V and 4 bases for J; bases not matched to a gene: 8. CDR3 bases: TGTGCCAGCAGCTTCAAGGGCGGGAGATTAGAGACCCAGTACTTC. Translation: CASSFKGGRLETQYF. The full variable domain, its missing parts supplied by reference TRBV7-3 and TRBJ2-5, is GAGVSQTPSNKVTEKGKYVELRCDPISGHTALYWYRQSLGQGPEFLIYFQGTGAADDSGLPNDRFFAVRPEGSVSTLKIQRTERGDSAVYLCASSFKGGRLETQYFGPGTRLLVL.

V usage is TRBV2 and J usage is TRBJ1-2, with D perhaps TRBD1 (5 bases). This CDR3 is built from 15 residues. CDR1 and CDR2 (germline): SNHLY, FYNNEI. The V and J ends lost 2 bases and 4 bases respectively, with 14 bases between them. CDR3 nucleotide sequence: TGTGCCAGCAGTGAAAGTCGCGGGACCATCTATGGCTACACCTTC. This codes for CASSESRGTIYGYTF.

This clone was detected only once. Other DNA sequences from this sample encode an identical CDR3 as well. V and J are TRBV6-5 and TRBJ2-7; 13 bases are a match to TRBD2. The V gene end was trimmed by 6 bases and the J gene end by 7 bases; junction bases not matched to a gene: 6. CDR1 is MNHEY, CDR2 SVGAGI, per germline. The CDR3 extends over 14 amino acids. The CDR3 region has the DNA TGTGCCAGCAGCGGACTAGCGGGAGCTGGGGAGCAGTACTTC. The encoded protein is CASSGLAGAGEQYF.

This clone was seen just once. At the DNA level, this CDR3 is encoded by other sequences in the same sample as well. The CDR3 protein is CASSWGLAGNTGELFF. The CDR3 nucleotides are TGTGCCAGCAGCTGGGGACTAGCGGGCAACACCGGGGAGCTGTTTTTT. This rearrangement joins TRBV5-4 to TRBJ2-2; 12 bases map to TRBD2. Germline trimming cut 3 bases from V and 2 bases from J; bases unmatched to any gene: 2. This CDR3 has 16 amino acids. Germline CDR1 SGHNT, CDR2 YYREEE (reference sequence).

DNA of the CDR3: TGTGCCAGCAGCGGGTCTAGGGCAGATACGCAGTATTTT. The encoded protein is CASSGSRADTQYF. The chain is built from TRBV9 and TRBJ2-3; D unresolved. Trimming stripped 3 bases from V and 4 bases from J, with 9 bases between. Germline V gene data show CDR1 as SGDLS and CDR2 as YYNGEE. The CDR3 is made up of 13 amino acids.

This clone has just one count. The gene calls are TRBV10-2 and TRBJ2-5; D gene unclear. This CDR3 region has 12 residues. The V and J ends lost 4 bases and 4 bases respectively, with 7 bases between them. The germline V gene has CDR1 WSHSY and CDR2 SAAADI. The CDR3 sequence: CASSARRETQYF. CDR3 in DNA: TGCGCCAGCAGTGCACGCAGAGAGACCCAGTACTTC.

The chain links TRBV5-5 to TRBJ2-3; D is perhaps TRBD1 (6 bases). Trimming took off 5 bases at V and 2 bases at J, with 18 bases between the two ends. Germline CDR1 and CDR2: SGHKS and YYEKEE (reference sequence). This CDR3 is built from 16 residues. The CDR3 protein is CASSLLGARATDTQYF. The CDR3 DNA follows: TGTGCCAGCAGTCTGCTGGGGGCAAGGGCCACAGATACGCAGTATTTT.

The chain employs TRBV11-2 and TRBJ2-2; D gene uncertain. Deletions cut 0 bases from V and 4 bases from J, with 15 bases between. CDR3 length: 17 residues. Germline CDR1 SGHAT, CDR2 FQNNGV. The CDR3 reads CASSLERVVGFTGELFF. Written as DNA, the CDR3 is TGTGCCAGCAGCTTAGAGAGAGTGGTTGGGTTCACCGGGGAGCTGTTTTTT.

The chain couples TRBV6-1 to TRBJ2-7, with TRBD2 matching over 7 bases. CDR3 length equals 15 residues. J lost 5 bases, V lost 1 base, and 8 bases had no gene match. Germline V gene sequence: CDR1 MNHNS, CDR2 SASEGT. The CDR3 loop is CASSEVRGVWNEQYF. CDR3 in DNA: TGTGCCAGCAGTGAAGTTCGGGGGGTTTGGAACGAGCAGTACTTC.

The rearrangement uses TRBV7-2 and TRBJ2-7, with D perhaps TRBD2 (5 bases). CDR1 is SGHTA, CDR2 FQGNSA, per germline. This CDR3 region has 14 residues. With 3 bases removed from V and 3 bases from J, the gap between germline ends came to 12 bases. This chain's CDR3 is CASSLSGGLYEQYF. The CDR3 DNA reads as TGTGCCAGCAGCTTGTCGGGTGGACTCTACGAGCAGTACTTC. Using reference TRBV7-2 and TRBJ2-7 for the parts outside the CDR3, the full variable domain is GAGVSQSPSNKVTEKGKDVELRCDPISGHTALYWYRQSLGQGLEFLIYFQGNSAPDKSGLPSDRFSAERTGGSVSTLTIQRTQQEDSAVYLCASSLSGGLYEQYFGPGTRLTVT.

The chain combines TRBV28 with TRBJ1-5; D may be TRBD1 (6 bases). This CDR3 is 14 amino acids long. V was trimmed by 8 bases and J by 9 bases, leaving 20 bases between them. Per germline, CDR1 MDHEN and CDR2 SYDVKM. CDR3 residues: CASLPPIAQGPQHF. The CDR3, as DNA: TGTGCCAGCTTACCGCCCATAGCACAGGGGCCCCAGCATTTT.

V is TRBV11-2 and J is TRBJ2-5; tentative D call: TRBD1 (5 bases). V lost 6 bases, J lost 5 bases, and 16 bases lay in between. The CDR3 sequence is 14 residues long. The V gene's germline CDR1 is SGHAT and CDR2 FQNNGV. CDR3 coding DNA: TGTGCCAGCAGGCCACAGGTCCTTATGGAGACCCAGTACTTC. It translates to CASRPQVLMETQYF. Full variable domain (outside the CDR3, taken from reference TRBV11-2 and TRBJ2-5): EAGVAQSPRYKIIEKRQSVAFWCNPISGHATLYWYQQILGQGPKLLIQFQNNGVVDDSQLPKDRFSAERLKGVDSTLKIQPAKLEDSAVYLCASRPQVLMETQYFGPGTRLLVL.

Turning to this clone: Other DNA variants within this sample encode the same CDR3. The V and J genes are TRBV18 and TRBJ2-7, with TRBD2 identical over 12 bases. The CDR3 is 14 residues long. CDR1 is KGHSH and CDR2 is LQKENI in the germline V gene. With V trimmed by 5 bases and J by 3 bases, 2 bases remained unmatched. The CDR3, as DNA: TGTGCCAGCTCAGGGGGACTAGCGGGCTACGAGCAGTACTTC. Translating gives CASSGGLAGYEQYF.

The genes are TRBV7-2 and TRBJ2-5; tentatively, D is TRBD2 (6 bases). The CDR3 consists of 14 residues. Trimming took off 4 bases at V and 1 base at J, with 10 bases between the two ends. Germline V gives CDR1 SGHTA, CDR2 FQGNSA. The CDR3 nucleotides read TGTGCCAGCAGCTCGGGGACTGTCCAAGAGACCCAGTACTTC. Its protein product is CASSSGTVQETQYF.

V and J are TRBV10-3 and TRBJ2-7, with 8 nucleotides matching TRBD1. V lost 5 bases to trimming and J lost 7 bases; unmatched junction nucleotides: 4. This CDR3 has 12 residues. The germline gives CDR1 ENHRY, CDR2 SYGVKD. CDR3 protein: CAISTRQGEQYF. CDR3 nucleotide sequence: TGTGCCATCAGTACACGACAGGGGGAGCAGTACTTC.

In regard to this clone: Other DNA sequences of this sample code for an identical CDR3. The chain recombines TRBV11-3 with TRBJ2-1; tentative D call: TRBD2 (6 bases). This CDR3 is 14 amino acids long. Germline CDR1 is SGHNT and CDR2 is YENEEA. Trimming took 1 base from V and 6 from J, leaving 10 bases between them. Here the CDR3 reads CASSLGSGGNEQFF. The CDR3 DNA sequence: TGTGCCAGCAGCTTAGGCTCCGGGGGCAATGAGCAGTTCTTC.

V and J are TRBV5-4 and TRBJ2-2; TRBD2 matches 14 bases. CDR1 and CDR2 from the germline V gene are SGHNT and YYREEE (reference sequence). With V trimmed by 0 bases and J by 8 bases, 6 bases remained unmatched. The CDR3 length is 17 residues. The CDR3 bases are TGTGCCAGCAGCTTGGGACTAGCGGGAGGGCCTTTTGGGGAGCTGTTTTTT. This sequence encodes CASSLGLAGGPFGELFF.

The V gene is TRBV18, the J gene TRBJ2-3; D is ambiguous. V lost 2 bases and J 2 bases, leaving 14 bases between the germline ends. This CDR3 contains 16 residues. CDR1 and CDR2 (germline): KGHSH, LQKENI. CDR3 region: CASSPITKTYTDTQYF. CDR3 bases: TGTGCCAGCTCACCAATCACCAAGACCTACACAGATACGCAGTATTTT.

As to this clone: This CDR3 is also generated by other DNA sequences in the sample. J is TRBJ2-3 and V is TRBV2; D uncertain. The CDR3 contains 13 residues. V was pared by 3 bases and J by 2 bases, with 6 bases between. Germline CDR1 is SNHLY and CDR2 is FYNNEI. The CDR3 protein is CASSDRSTDTQYF. In nucleotides, the CDR3 is TGTGCCAGCAGTGACCGCTCCACAGATACGCAGTATTTT. Based on the CDR3 plus reference TRBV2 and TRBJ2-3, the full variable domain is EPEVTQTPSHQVTQMGQEVILRCVPISNHLYFYWYRQILGQKVEFLVSFYNNEISEKSEIFDDQFSVERPDGSNFTLKIRSTKLEDSAMYFCASSDRSTDTQYFGPGTRLTVL.